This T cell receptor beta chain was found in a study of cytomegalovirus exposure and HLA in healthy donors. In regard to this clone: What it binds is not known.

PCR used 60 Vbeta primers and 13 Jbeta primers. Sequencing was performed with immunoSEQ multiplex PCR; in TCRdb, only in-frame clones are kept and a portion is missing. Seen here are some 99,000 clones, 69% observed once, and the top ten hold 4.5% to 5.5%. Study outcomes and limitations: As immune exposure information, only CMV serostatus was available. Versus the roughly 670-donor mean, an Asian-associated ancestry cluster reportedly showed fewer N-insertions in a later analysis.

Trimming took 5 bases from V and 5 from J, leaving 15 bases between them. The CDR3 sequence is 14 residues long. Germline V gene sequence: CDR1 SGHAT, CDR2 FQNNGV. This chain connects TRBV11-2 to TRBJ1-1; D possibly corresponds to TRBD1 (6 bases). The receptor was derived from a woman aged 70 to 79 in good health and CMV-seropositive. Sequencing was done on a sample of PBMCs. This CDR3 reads CASSPGIQGTEAFF. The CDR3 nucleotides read TGTGCCAGCAGCCCCGGAATCCAGGGGACTGAAGCTTTCTTT.